This TCR beta chain emerged from a study of human T cells and chemical hapten exposure. Turning to the study itself: Slight differences in pooled library volume were the main source of varying TCR yields across samples. Study outcomes and limitations: Among TCRs, those above 1 in 1000 frequency were unaffected by DPC sensitization.

Trimming cost V 7 bases and J 6 bases; bases outside gene matches: 16. CDR3 length: 16 residues. Germline V lookup: CDR1 MNHNY, CDR2 SVGAGI (reference sequence). A single record per CDR3 protein comes from TCRdb applying MiXCR to the RACE reads. The sample carries about 260,000 distinct CDR3 sequences, about 8.1% recorded once. Note on this clonotype: Its specificity is not known.

Time point meaning: pre-sensitization, week 0. Stated treatment: therapeutic diphenylcyclopropenone sensitization with weekly scalp DPC. The sequences come from whole blood, collected in connection with sensitization to the hapten diphenylcyclopropenone (DPC). The origin of this receptor is a woman aged 40 to 49 with alopecia areata. Some clones in this sample may be carry-over from other donors' samples. The V gene is TRBV6-6, the J gene TRBJ2-7; 9 positions agree with TRBD1. CDR3 nucleotide sequence: TGTGCCAGCAATGCCGCACGGGGACAGGGTTCGGGCGAGCAGTACTTC. Its translation: CASNAARGQGSGEQYF.